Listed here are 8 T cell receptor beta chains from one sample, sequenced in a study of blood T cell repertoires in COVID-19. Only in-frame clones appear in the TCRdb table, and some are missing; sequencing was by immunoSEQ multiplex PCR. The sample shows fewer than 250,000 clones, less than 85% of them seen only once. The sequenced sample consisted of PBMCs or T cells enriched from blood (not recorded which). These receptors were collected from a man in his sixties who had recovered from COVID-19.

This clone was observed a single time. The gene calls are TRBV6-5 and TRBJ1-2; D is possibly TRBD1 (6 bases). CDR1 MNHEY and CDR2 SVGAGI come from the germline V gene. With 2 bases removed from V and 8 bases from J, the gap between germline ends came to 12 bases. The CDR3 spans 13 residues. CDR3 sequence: CASSYPGGGGYTF. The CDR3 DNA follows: TGTGCCAGCAGTTACCCGGGGGGGGGCGGCTACACCTTC.

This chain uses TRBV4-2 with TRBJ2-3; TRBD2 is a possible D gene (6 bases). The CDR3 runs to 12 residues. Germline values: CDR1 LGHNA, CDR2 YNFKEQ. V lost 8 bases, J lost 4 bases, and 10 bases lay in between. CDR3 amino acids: CASGGWADTQYF. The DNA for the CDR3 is TGTGCCAGCGGGGGGTGGGCAGATACGCAGTATTTT.

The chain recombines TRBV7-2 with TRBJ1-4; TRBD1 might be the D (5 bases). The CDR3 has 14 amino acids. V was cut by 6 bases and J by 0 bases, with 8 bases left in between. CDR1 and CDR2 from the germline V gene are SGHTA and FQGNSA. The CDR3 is CASRLTATNEKLFF. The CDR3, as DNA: TGTGCCAGCAGGTTGACAGCAACTAATGAAAAACTGTTTTTT.

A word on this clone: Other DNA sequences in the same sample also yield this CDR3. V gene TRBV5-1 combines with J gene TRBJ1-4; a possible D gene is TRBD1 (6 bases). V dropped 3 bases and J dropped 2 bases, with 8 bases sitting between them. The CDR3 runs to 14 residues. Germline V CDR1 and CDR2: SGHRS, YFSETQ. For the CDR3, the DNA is TGCGCCAGCAGCTCCACAGGGACTAATGAAAAACTGTTTTTT. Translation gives CASSSTGTNEKLFF. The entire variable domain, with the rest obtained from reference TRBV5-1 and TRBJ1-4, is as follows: KAGVTQTPRYLIKTRGQQVTLSCSPISGHRSVSWYQQTPGQGLQFLFEYFSETQRNKGNFPGRFSGRQFSNSRSEMNVSTLELGDSALYLCASSSTGTNEKLFFGSGTQLSVL.

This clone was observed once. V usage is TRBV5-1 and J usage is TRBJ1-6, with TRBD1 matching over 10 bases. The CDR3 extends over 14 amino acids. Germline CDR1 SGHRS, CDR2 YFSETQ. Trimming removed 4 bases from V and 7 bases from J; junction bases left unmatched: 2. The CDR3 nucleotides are TGCGCCAGCAGCAAGGACAGGGGGAATTCACCCCTCCACTTT. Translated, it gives CASSKDRGNSPLHF.

This chain's CDR3 is CASSLDSSDTEAFF. The CDR3 bases are TGTGCCAGCAGCCTCGACAGTTCAGACACTGAAGCTTTCTTT. The V call is TRBV7-8, the J call TRBJ1-1; D may be TRBD1 (5 bases). The CDR3 contains 14 residues. The ends were cut back, 5 bases at V and 3 bases at J, with 13 bases in the middle. Germline CDR1 reads SGHVS; CDR2 reads FQNEAQ.

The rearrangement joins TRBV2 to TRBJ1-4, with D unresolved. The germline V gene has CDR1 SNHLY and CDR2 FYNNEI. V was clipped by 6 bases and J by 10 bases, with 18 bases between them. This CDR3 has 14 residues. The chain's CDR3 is CASRSDGGSGKLFF. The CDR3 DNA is TGTGCCAGCAGGTCGGATGGTGGGAGCGGAAAACTGTTTTTT.

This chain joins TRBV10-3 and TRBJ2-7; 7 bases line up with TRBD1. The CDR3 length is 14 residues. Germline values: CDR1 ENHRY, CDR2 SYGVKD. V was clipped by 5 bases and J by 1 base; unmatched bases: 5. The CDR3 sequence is CAISPGTASYEQYF. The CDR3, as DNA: TGTGCCATCAGTCCCGGGACAGCTTCCTACGAGCAGTACTTC.